The present entry profiles one T cell receptor beta chain with its context. Its antigen is as yet unknown. This entry comes from a study of monozygotic twins with inflammatory bowel disease. Every sample had its cDNA made across eight separate reactions. For each CDR3 protein, TCRdb gives one entry from its re-call of the 5' RACE reads, without DNA. This sample's table has hundreds of thousands of distinct CDR3 sequences. Germline V gene data show CDR1 as SGHTA and CDR2 as FQGTGA. CDR3 length: 13 amino acids. General study points: Repertoire similarity matched across concordant and discordant twins, perhaps owing to limited power. The authors found no support for a single strong IBD-associated signal or clonotype.

This TCR was recovered from a human donor with ulcerative colitis or Crohn's disease, or a healthy co-twin of an affected twin (not recorded which). Input material: blood. The chain uses TRBV7-3 and TRBJ2-3. CDR3 region: CASSLFGADTQYF.